Given below is one T cell receptor (beta chain) in context. The data derive from a study of T cell changes during pregnancy in multiple sclerosis. Data came from immunoSEQ multiplex PCR; TCRdb stores just in-frame clones and leaves some out. This table holds more than 40,000 clones, 85% to 95% found once. The CDR3 is 14 amino acids. The germline gives CDR1 SGHVS, CDR2 FQNEAQ. Germline trimming cut 5 bases from V and 7 bases from J; bases unmatched to any gene: 5. The specimen comprised CD8+ T cells from peripheral blood mononuclear cells, sampled in the first trimester of pregnancy. This sequence originates from a female donor with multiple sclerosis, enrolled in a pregnancy study. V is TRBV7-8 and J is TRBJ2-2, with 9 bases that match TRBD2. The CDR3 is CASSQRGADGELFF. The CDR3 nucleotides are TGTGCCAGCAGCCAGCGGGGGGCCGACGGGGAGCTGTTTTTT.